This T cell receptor beta chain is from a study of shared clonotypes between healthy human individuals. Study-level background: Researchers assigned three CD4 naive, three CD4 memory, two CD8 naive and one CD8 memory plate to each donor. Study conclusions and caveats: The authors expected sequencing depth to affect clonotype sharing among donors. All-four-donor shared clonotypes had higher generation probabilities than non-shared clonotypes did. Naive CD4 clonotypes overlapped across a few donors at around 4.7%.

TCRdb keeps only in-frame clones here, not all; method: immunoSEQ multiplex PCR. The sample lists over 2,000,000 clones, around 93% occurring once. Details on this clone: Its antigen is not known.

Only CD45RO-negative cells positively selected for CCR7 counted as naive CD8 cells, so terminally differentiated effector memory CD45RA+ cells were excluded. V was cut by 6 bases and J by 10 bases, with 22 bases left in between. CDR1 is LNHDA and CDR2 is SQIVND in the germline V gene (reference sequence). CDR3 length: 15 residues. Sample: naive CD8+ T cells from PBMCs. V usage is TRBV19 and J usage is TRBJ1-5, with a weak D call TRBD1 (5 bases). The clonotype originates from a man in his late teens or twenties in good health. Some clones in this sample may be carry-over from other donors' samples. The CDR3, as DNA: TGTGCCAGTAGCAGACCGGGACGGAGAATTGAACCCCAGCATTTT. Amino acid sequence: CASSRPGRRIEPQHF.